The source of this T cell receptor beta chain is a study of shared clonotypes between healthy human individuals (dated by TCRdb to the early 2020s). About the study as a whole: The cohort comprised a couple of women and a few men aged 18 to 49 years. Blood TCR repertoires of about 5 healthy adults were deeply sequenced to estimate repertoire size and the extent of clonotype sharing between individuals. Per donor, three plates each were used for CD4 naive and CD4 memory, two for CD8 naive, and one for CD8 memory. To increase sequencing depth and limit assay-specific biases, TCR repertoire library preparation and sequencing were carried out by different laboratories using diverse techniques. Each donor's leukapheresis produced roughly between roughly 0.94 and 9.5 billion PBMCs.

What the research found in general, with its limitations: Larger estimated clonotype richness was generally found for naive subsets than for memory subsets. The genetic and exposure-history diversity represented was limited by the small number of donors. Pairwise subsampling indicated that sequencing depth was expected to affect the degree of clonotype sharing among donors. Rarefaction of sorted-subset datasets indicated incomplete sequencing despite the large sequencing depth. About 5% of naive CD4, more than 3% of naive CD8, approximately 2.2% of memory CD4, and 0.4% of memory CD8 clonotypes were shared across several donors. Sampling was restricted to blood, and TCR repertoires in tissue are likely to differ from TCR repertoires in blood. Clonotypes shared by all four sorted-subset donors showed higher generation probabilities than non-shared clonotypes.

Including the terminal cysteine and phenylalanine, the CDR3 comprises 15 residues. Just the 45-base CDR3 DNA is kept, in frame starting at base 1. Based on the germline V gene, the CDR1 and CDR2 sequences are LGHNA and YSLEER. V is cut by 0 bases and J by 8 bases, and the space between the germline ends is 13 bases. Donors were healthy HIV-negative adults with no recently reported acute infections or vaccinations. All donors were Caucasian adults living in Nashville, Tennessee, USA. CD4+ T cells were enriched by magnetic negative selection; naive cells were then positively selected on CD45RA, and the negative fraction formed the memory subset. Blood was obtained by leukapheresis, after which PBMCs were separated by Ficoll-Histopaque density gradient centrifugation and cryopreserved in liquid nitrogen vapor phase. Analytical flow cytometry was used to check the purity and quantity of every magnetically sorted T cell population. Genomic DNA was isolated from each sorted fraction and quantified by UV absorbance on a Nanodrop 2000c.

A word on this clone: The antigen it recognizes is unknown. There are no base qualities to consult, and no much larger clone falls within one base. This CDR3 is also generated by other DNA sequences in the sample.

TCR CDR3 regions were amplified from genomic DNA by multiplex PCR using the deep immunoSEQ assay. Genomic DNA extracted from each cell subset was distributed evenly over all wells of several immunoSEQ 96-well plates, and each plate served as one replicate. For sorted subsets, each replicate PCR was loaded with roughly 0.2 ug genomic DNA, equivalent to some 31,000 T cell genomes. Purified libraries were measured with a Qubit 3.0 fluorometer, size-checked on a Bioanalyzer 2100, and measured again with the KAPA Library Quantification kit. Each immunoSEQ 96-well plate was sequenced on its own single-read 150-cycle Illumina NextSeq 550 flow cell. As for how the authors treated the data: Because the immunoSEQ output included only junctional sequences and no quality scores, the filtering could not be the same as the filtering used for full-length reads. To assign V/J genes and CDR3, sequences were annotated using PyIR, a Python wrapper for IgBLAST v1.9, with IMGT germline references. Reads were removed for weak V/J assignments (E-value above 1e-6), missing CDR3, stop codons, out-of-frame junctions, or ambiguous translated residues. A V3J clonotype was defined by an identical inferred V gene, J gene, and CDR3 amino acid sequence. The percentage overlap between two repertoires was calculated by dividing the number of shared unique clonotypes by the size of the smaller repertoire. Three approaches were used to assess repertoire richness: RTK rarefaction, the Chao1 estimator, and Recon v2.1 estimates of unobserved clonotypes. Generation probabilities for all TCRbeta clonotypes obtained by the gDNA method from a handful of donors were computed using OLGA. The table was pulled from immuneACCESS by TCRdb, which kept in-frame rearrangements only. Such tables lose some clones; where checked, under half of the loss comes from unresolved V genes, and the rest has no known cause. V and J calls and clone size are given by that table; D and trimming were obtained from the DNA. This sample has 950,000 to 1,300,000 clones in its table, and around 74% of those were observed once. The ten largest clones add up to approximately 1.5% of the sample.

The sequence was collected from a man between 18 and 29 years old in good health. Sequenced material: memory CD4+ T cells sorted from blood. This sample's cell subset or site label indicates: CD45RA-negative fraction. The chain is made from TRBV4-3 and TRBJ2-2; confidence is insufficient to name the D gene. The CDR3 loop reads CASSQDVGFTGELFF. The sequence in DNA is TGCGCCAGCAGCCAAGATGTGGGGTTCACTGGGGAGCTGTTTTTT.